This T cell receptor beta chain was profiled in a study of blood T cell repertoires in COVID-19. On the study more broadly: Samples representing acute and convalescent COVID-19 were sourced from the United States, Italy and Spain. Nucleic acid was either cDNA or gDNA, and it came from T cells, B-cell-depleted T cells, or PBMCs.

This clone is a singleton in its sample. As handled by the study authors: Reference gene primers were amplified, and this amplification served to estimate nucleated cell counts. Clones were sequenced by immunoSEQ multiplex PCR, and TCRdb holds only the in-frame ones, with some missing. V, J and clone size are those of that table, while D and trimming were read from the DNA. The sample has more than 85,000 clones, 82% seen once; the top ten hold approximately 15%. The CDR3 covers 15 residues. The germline V gene has CDR1 SGHDN and CDR2 FVKESK. V dropped 4 bases and J dropped 6 bases, with 15 bases sitting between them.

Material: peripheral blood. This chain joins TRBV14 and TRBJ2-2; tentatively, D is TRBD1 (5 bases). The source of this sequence is an elderly woman with acute or convalescent COVID-19. The CDR3 sequence: CASSPIDSSSGELFF. The CDR3 region has the DNA TGTGCCAGCAGCCCTATTGACAGTAGTTCCGGGGAGCTGTTTTTT.